This T cell receptor (beta chain) came from a study of cytomegalovirus exposure and HLA in healthy donors. In the study overall: The same platform was used for the approximately 120 validation repertoires as for the 666 first-cohort repertoires, as reported in a later analysis.

V was pared by 7 bases and J by 1 base, with 11 bases between. Germline assignment: CDR1 SQVTM and CDR2 ANQGSEA. The CDR3 is made up of 12 amino acids. The table came from immunoSEQ multiplex PCR; TCRdb's copy has only in-frame clones and leaves some out. This repertoire shows fewer than 250,000 clones, 87% found once; its top ten account for 2.6%. This chain uses TRBV29-1 with TRBJ2-7; TRBD1 might be the D (6 bases). Sample: PBMCs. The clonotype was recovered from a young man in good health and CMV-seronegative. The CDR3: CSATGSSYEQYF. The CDR3 DNA follows: TGCAGCGCTACAGGGTCTTCCTACGAGCAGTACTTC.